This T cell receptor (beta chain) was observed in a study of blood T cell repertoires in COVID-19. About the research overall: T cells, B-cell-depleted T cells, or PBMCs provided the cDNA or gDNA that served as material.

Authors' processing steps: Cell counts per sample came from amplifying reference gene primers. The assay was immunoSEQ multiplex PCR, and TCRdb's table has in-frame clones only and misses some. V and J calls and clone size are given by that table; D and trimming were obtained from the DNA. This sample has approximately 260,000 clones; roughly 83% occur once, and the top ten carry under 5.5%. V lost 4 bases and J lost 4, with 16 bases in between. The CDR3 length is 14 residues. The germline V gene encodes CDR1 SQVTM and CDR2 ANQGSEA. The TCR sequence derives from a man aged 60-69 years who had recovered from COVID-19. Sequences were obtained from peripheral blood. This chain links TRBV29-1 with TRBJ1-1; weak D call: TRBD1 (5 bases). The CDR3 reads CSVARGTRTTEAFF. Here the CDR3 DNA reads TGCAGCGTTGCCCGGGGGACGAGGACCACTGAAGCTTTCTTT.